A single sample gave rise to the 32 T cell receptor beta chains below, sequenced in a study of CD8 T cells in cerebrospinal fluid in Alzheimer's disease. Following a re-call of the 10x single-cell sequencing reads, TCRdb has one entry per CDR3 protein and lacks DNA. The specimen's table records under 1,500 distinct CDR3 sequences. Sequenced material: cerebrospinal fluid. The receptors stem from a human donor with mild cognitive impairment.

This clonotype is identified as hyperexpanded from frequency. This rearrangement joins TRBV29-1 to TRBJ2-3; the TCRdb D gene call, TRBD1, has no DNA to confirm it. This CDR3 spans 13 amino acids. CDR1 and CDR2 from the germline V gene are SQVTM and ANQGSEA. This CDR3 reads CSVDGGFQDTQYF.

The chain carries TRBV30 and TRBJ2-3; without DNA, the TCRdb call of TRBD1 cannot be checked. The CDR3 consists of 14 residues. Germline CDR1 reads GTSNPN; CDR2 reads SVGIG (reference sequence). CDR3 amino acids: CAWRPEGGTDTQYF. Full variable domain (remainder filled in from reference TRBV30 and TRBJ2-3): SQTIHQWPATLVQPVGSPLSLECTVEGTSNPNLYWYRQAAGRGLQLLFYSVGIGQISSEVPQNLSASRPQDRQFILSSKKLLLSDSGFYLCAWRPEGGTDTQYFGPGTRLTVL.

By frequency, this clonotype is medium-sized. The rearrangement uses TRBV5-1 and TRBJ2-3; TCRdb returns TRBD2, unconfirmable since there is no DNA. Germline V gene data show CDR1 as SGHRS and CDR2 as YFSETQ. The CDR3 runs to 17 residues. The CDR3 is CASSPGTSGDFTDTQYF.

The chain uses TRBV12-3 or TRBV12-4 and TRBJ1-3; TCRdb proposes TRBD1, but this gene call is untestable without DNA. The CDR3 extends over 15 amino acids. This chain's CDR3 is CASSTTGFSGNTIYF.

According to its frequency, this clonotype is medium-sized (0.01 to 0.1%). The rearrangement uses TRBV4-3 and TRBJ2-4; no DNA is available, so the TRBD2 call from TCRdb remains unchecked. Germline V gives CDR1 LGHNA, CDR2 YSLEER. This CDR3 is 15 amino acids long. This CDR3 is CASSQDSGRNNIQYF.

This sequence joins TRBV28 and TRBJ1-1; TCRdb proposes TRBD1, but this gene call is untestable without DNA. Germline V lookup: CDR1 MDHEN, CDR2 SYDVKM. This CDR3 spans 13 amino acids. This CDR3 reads CASSDYRGTEAFF.

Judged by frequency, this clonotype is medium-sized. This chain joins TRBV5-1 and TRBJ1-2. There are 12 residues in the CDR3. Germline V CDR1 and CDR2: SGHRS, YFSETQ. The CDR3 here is CASSAANYGYTF.

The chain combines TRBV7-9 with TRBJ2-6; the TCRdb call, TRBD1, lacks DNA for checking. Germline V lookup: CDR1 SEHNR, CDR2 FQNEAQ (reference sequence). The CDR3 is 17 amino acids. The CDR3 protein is CASSLVRGLTGANVLTF.

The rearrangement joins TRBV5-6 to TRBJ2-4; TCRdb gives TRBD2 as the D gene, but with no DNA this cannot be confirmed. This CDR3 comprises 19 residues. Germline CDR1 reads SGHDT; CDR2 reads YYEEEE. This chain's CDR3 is CASSLRLAGGPMAKNIQYF.

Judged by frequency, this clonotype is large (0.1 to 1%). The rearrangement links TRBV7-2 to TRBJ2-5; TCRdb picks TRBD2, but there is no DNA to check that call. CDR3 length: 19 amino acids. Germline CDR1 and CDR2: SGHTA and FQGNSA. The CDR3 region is CASSLGPPGTSGSQETQYF.

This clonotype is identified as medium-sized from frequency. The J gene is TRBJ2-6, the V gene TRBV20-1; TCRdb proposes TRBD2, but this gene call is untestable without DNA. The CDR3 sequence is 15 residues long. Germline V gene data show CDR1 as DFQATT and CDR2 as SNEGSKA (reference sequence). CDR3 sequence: CSARGAGAGANVLTF.

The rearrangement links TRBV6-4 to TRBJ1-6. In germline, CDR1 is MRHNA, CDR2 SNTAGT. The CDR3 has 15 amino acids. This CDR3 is CASSERSRRDSPLHF.

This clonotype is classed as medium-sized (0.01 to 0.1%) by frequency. CDR3 residues: CASSPGQGGQPQHF. V is TRBV18 and J is TRBJ1-5; TCRdb selects TRBD1, and the lack of DNA leaves this call unchecked. Germline CDR1 reads KGHSH; CDR2 reads LQKENI. There are 14 residues in the CDR3.

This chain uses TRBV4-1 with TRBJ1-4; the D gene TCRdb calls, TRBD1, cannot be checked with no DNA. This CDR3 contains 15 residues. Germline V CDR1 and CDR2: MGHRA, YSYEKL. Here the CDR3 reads CASSQFADRAEKLFF.

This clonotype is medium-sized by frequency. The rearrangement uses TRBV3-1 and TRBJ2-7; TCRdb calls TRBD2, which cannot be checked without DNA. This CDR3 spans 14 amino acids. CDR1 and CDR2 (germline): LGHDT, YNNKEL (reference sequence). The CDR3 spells CASSPLSGTYEQYF.

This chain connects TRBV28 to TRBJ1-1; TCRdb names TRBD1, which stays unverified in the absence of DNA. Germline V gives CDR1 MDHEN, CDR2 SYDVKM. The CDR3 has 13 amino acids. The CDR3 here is CASTPPSRGEAFF.

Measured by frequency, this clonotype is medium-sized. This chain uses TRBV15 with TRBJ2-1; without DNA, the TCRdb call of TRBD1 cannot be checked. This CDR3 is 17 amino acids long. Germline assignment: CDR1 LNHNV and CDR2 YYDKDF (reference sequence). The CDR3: CATSRDLGQGWFNEQFF.

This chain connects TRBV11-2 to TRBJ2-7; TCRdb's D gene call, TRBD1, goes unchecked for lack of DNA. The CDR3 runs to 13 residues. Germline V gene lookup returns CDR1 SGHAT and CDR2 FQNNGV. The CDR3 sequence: CASYRPGSYEQYF.

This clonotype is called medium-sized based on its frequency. CDR3 residues: CASSTGQGQGEQYF. This chain joins TRBV7-2 and TRBJ2-7; absent DNA, TCRdb's TRBD1 call cannot be checked. Looked up from germline, CDR1 is SGHTA and CDR2 is FQGNSA. The CDR3 sequence is 14 residues long.

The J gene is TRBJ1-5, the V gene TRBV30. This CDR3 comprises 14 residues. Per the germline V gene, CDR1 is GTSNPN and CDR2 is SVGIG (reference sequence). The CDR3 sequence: CAWSVFSSNQPQHF.

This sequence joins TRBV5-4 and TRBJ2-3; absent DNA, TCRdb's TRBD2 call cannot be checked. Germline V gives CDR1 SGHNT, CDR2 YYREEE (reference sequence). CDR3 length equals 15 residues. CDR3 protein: CASTSGLAGTDTQYF.

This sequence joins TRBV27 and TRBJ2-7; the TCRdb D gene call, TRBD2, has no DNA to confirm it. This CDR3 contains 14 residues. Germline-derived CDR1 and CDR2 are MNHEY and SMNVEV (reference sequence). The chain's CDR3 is CASSLIAGEGEQYF.

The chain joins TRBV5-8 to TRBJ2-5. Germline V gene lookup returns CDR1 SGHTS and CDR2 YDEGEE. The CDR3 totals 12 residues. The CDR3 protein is CASSFAEETQYF.

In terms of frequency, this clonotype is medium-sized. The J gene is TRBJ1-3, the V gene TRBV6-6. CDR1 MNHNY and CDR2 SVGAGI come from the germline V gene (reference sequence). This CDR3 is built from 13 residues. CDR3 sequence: CASKNPSGNTIYF.

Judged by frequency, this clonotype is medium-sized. The CDR3 sequence: CASSYSGELGGPQHF. V and J are TRBV6-5 and TRBJ1-5. Germline V lookup: CDR1 MNHEY, CDR2 SVGAGI. This CDR3 is built from 15 residues.

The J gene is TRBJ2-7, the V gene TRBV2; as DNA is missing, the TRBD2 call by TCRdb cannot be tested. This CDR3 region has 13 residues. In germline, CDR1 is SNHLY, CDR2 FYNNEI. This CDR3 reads CASSVEVTYEQYF.

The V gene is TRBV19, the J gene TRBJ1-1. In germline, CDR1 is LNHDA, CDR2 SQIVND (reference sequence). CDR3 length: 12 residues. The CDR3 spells CASSTRKTEAFF. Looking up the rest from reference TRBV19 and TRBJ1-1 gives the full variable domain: DGGITQSPKYLFRKEGQNVTLSCEQNLNHDAMYWYRQDPGQGLRLIYYSQIVNDFQKGDIAEGYSVSREKKESFPLTVTSAQKNPTAFYLCASSTRKTEAFFGQGTRLTVV.

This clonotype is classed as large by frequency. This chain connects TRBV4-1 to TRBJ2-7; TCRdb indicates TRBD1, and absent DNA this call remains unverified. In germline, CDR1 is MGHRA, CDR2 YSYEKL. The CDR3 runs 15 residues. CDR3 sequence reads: CASSPTGGATYEQYF.

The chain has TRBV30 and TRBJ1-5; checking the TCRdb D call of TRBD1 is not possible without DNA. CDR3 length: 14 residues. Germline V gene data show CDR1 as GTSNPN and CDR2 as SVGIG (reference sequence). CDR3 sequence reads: CAWSATGWGQPQHF.

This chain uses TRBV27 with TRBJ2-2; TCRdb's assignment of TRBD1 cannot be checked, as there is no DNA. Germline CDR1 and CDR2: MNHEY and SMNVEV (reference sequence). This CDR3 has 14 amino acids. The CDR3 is CASSATGTTGELFF.

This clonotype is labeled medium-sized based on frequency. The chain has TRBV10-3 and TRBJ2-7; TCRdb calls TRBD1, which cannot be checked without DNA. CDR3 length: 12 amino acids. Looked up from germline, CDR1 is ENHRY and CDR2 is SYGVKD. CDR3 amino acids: CAISDGGYEQYF.

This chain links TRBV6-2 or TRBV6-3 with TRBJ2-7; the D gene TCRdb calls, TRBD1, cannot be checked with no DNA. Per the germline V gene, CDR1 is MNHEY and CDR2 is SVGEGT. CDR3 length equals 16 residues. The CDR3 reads CASSYLSGVIVWEQYF.